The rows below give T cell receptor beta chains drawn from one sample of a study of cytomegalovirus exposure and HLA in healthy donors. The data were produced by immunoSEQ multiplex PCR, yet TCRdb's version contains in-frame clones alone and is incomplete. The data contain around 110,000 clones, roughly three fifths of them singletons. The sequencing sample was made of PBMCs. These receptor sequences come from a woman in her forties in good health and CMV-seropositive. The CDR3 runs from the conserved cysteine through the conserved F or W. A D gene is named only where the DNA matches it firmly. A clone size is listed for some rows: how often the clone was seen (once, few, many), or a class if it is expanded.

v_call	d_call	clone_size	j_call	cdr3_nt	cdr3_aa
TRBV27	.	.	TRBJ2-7	TGTGCCAGCAGTTTAAAGGGACTCCCCTACGAGCAGTACTTC	CASSLKGLPYEQYF
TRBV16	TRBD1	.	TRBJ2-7	TGTGCCAGCAGCCAGGGAGAGGGGACAGGGAACTACGAGCAGTACTTC	CASSQGEGTGNYEQYF
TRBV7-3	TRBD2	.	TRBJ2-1	TGTGCCAGCAGCCCGACCGGCAGCGGGAGTTTTCATGGTAATGAGCAGTTCTTC	CASSPTGSGSFHGNEQFF
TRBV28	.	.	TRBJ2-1	TGTGCCAGCGGGGTAGGGGGCTCCTACAATGAGCAGTTCTTC	CASGVGGSYNEQFF
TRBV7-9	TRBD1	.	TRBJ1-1	TGTGCCAGCAGCTCGACAGGGAACATGAACACTGAAGCTTTCTTT	CASSSTGNMNTEAFF
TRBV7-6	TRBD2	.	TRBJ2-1	TGTGCCAGCAGCTTCGGACTAGCGGGAGGTAAAGACAATGAGCAGTTCTTC	CASSFGLAGGKDNEQFF
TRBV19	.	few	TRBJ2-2	TGTGCCAGTTGTCCTAGGACGGGGGTGACCGGGGAGCTGTTTTTT	CASCPRTGVTGELFF
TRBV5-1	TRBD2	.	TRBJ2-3	TGCGCCAGCAGCTCCGGGACTAGTCCCGATACGCAGTATTTT	CASSSGTSPDTQYF
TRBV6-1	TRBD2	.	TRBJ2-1	TGTGCCAGCAGGGGCGGGGGGGTTAACAATGAGCAGTTCTTC	CASRGGGVNNEQFF
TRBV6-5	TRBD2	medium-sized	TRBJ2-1	TGTGCCAGCAGTTACTCGACTAGCGGGGACAATGAGCAGTTCTTC	CASSYSTSGDNEQFF
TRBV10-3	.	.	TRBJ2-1	TGTGCCATCAAGGGGTACAATGAGCAGTTCTTC	CAIKGYNEQFF
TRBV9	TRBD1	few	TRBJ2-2	TGTGCCAGCAGCCTCTCGACAGGGGCGAGCACCGGGGAGCTGTTTTTT	CASSLSTGASTGELFF
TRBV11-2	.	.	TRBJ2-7	TGTGCCAGCAGCATTAGGGGGGGACGGGGCACGGACGAGCAGTACTTC	CASSIRGGRGTDEQYF
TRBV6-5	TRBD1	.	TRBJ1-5	TGTGCCAGCAGGCCGGGACAGGGAGGGGATCAGCCCCAGCATTTT	CASRPGQGGDQPQHF
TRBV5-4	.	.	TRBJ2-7	TGTGCCAGCAGCTTTGCAGGGGCCTACGAGCAGTACTTC	CASSFAGAYEQYF
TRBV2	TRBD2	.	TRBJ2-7	TGTGCCAGCAGTGAAGGGCTAGCGGGAGAGGGAGAGCAGTACTTC	CASSEGLAGEGEQYF
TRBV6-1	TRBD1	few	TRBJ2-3	TGTGCCAGCAGTGAACAGGGGGCGTCTAGCCTAGGCACAGATACGCAGTATTTT	CASSEQGASSLGTDTQYF
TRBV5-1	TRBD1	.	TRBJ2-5	TGCGCCAGCAGCCCCTTTCCAGGACAGGGACAACAAGAGACCCAGTACTTC	CASSPFPGQGQQETQYF
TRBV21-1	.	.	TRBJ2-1	TGTGCCAGCAGCAAAAGCGGGCAGAAGACCTACAATGAGCAGTTCTTC	CASSKSGQKTYNEQFF
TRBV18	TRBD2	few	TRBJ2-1	TGTGCCAGCTCACCACCGTGGGAGGGCATGCAGTTCTTC	CASSPPWEGMQFF
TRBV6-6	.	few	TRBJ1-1	TGTGCCAGCAGTCAGGGGATGAACACTGAAGCTTTCTTT	CASSQGMNTEAFF
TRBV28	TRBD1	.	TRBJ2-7	TGTGCCAGCAGTTCCCTCTCAGGGGGCGGTAGCTACGAGCAGTACTTC	CASSSLSGGGSYEQYF
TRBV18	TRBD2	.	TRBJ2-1	TGTGCCAGCTCACCGGGACTAGATAATGAGCAGTTCTTC	CASSPGLDNEQFF
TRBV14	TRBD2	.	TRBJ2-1	TGTGCCAGCAGCCTCCGGGACTACGACAATGAGCAGTTCTTC	CASSLRDYDNEQFF